This T cell receptor beta chain was profiled in a study of vaccination and CD4 T cells after COVID-19. For the study at large: Post-vaccination samples were procured at a median of approximately 72 days following dose two (range 14 to 241).

Note on this clonotype: Its antigen remains unidentified.

Sequencing of cultured CD4+ T cell DNA used the Oncomine TCR Beta short-read assay. TCRdb reprocessed the PCR reads with MiXCR, giving one entry per CDR3 protein. The sample gives around 12,000 distinct CDR3 sequences, 58% of which show up once; about 18% is in the top ten. The sample's treatment: approximately 9-day PBMC culture with coronavirus spike peptide pools or control peptides (ViraFEST assay). Each well held more than 1.5 million PBMCs in IL-2 (around 10 IU/ml) medium with about 10 ug/ml peptide pools. Looked up from germline, CDR1 is MGHDK and CDR2 is SYGVNS. The CDR3 spans 15 residues. Trimming left V 1 base short and J 1 base short, with 10 bases between.

The sequencing used cultured CD4+ T cells from blood, collected after SARS-CoV-2 vaccination. This sequence joins TRBV25-1 and TRBJ1-1, with a possible D match to TRBD1 (6 bases). The receptor was isolated from a human donor with COVID-19. The CDR3 DNA reads TGTGCCAGCAGTGAATCAGGGGCTAAGAACACTGAAGCTTTCTTT. Translated: CASSESGAKNTEAFF.